These 21 T cell receptor beta chains originate from one sample sequenced in a study of T cells in Graves' hyperthyroidism and ophthalmopathy (dated by TCRdb to about 2019). Libraries were prepared through multiplex PCR. The sequencing machine was an Illumina HiSeq 2000. Amplification of TCR beta CDR3 regions was carried out from RNA transcripts. For the first round of RT-PCR on the TCR CDR3, the HTBI primer set was used together with the Qiagen OneStep RT-PCR kit. TCRdb reworked the public reads: Q25 trimming with fastp, MiXCR clone assembly, productive beta chains retained. Entries that share a CDR3 protein sequence are merged under the most common genes and DNA. This sample gives around 400,000 distinct CDR3 sequences in total; 13% to 15% of them show up just once. Roughly a fifth of the sample comes from the top ten. The sample taken for sequencing was blood. These TCRs come from a woman aged 60-75 years with Graves' ophthalmopathy.

This clonotype was recorded many times. Here the CDR3 reads CSVEGTSGSVNEQYF. CDR3 in DNA: TGCAGCGTTGAGGGGACTAGCGGGAGTGTCAACGAGCAGTACTTC. J is TRBJ2-7 and V is TRBV29-1, with 14 bases identical to TRBD2. Trimming at V came to 3 bases and at J to 5 bases, leaving 6 bases not matched to a gene. CDR1 and CDR2 from the germline V gene are SQVTM and ANQGSEA. CDR3 size: 15 residues.

The V call is TRBV6-5, the J call TRBJ2-2; 10 bases match TRBD2. The CDR3 loop spans 17 amino acids. V shed 0 bases and J 4 bases; nucleotides not matched to a gene: 5. Germline-derived CDR1 and CDR2 are MNHEY and SVGAGI. CDR3 coding DNA: TGTGCCAGCAGTTACTCGAGCGGGAGGGCGAGCACCGGGGAGCTGTTTTTT. It specifies CASSYSSGRASTGELFF.

The gene calls are TRBV7-9 and TRBJ2-1; 7 bases line up with TRBD1. V lost 5 bases to trimming and J lost 7 bases; unmatched junction nucleotides: 2. This CDR3 is built from 12 residues. Germline V gives CDR1 SEHNR, CDR2 FQNEAQ (reference sequence). CDR3 bases: TGTGCCAGCAGCGTACAGGGGAATGAGCAGTTCTTC. Amino acids: CASSVQGNEQFF.

CDR3 nucleotide sequence: TGTGCCAGCAGTCCGACCCGGAATGAGCAGTTCTTC. Translation: CASSPTRNEQFF. The chain has TRBV6-1 and TRBJ2-1; D is undetermined. The CDR3 covers 12 residues. The V gene's germline CDR1 is MNHNS and CDR2 SASEGT. The V end lost 5 bases, the J end lost 7 bases, and 9 bases lay between the germline ends.

The chain employs TRBV6-5 and TRBJ2-1; TRBD1 agrees at 7 bases. Germline V gene data show CDR1 as MNHEY and CDR2 as SVGAGI. This CDR3 is 14 amino acids long. V dropped 4 bases and J dropped 8; count of bases not matched to a gene: 8. The CDR3 loop reads CASSLVQGNHEQFF. The CDR3 DNA is TGTGCCAGCAGTTTGGTACAGGGGAACCATGAGCAGTTCTTC.

The rearrangement links TRBV7-9 to TRBJ1-1; D possibly corresponds to TRBD1 (6 bases). This CDR3 has 13 amino acids. With 4 bases removed from V and 6 bases from J, the gap between germline ends came to 12 bases. Germline CDR1 SEHNR, CDR2 FQNEAQ (reference sequence). The CDR3 spells CASSSGAGAEAFF. CDR3 in DNA: TGTGCCAGCAGCTCGGGGGCGGGAGCTGAAGCTTTCTTT.

This clonotype was observed at least ten times. CDR3 coding DNA: TGCGCCAGCAGCACGCGCCGGACTAGCGGGTCCGGTGAGCAGTTCTTC. It codes for CASSTRRTSGSGEQFF. This chain joins TRBV5-1 and TRBJ2-1, with 11 bases fitting TRBD2. The J segment lost 9 bases and the V segment lost 4 bases, leaving 12 bases of the junction unmatched. The CDR3 loop spans 16 amino acids. Germline CDR1 reads SGHRS; CDR2 reads YFSETQ.

This clonotype has ten or more counts. The J gene is TRBJ1-5, the V gene TRBV3-1; D remains unclear. Germline CDR1 is LGHDT and CDR2 is YNNKEL (reference sequence). V gave up 3 bases and J gave up 0 bases, with 6 bases separating them. The CDR3 covers 14 residues. Here the CDR3 DNA reads TGTGCCAGCAGCCAGCACCATAGCAATCAGCCCCAGCATTTT. As protein: CASSQHHSNQPQHF.

This clonotype showed up many times. The chain is built from TRBV20-1 and TRBJ2-7; maybe TRBD2 (5 bases). Per the germline V gene, CDR1 is DFQATT and CDR2 is SNEGSKA (reference sequence). V was shortened by 6 bases and J by 7 bases, with 16 bases between the two germline ends. The CDR3 loop spans 12 amino acids. The CDR3 DNA sequence: TGCAGTGCCCCCGAGGGAGTCGAGGAGCAGTACTTC. Translating it yields CSAPEGVEEQYF.

This clonotype showed up many times. The genes are TRBV20-1 and TRBJ2-2; TRBD2 agrees at 12 bases. The junction had 5 bases not matched to a gene; V was cut back by 5 bases and J by 4 bases. The CDR3 consists of 15 residues. Per germline, CDR1 DFQATT and CDR2 SNEGSKA (reference sequence). CDR3 bases: TGCAGTGCTCACGGGACTAGCGGGCCCACCGGGGAGCTGTTTTTT. It yields the protein CSAHGTSGPTGELFF.

This clonotype was recorded many times. The rearrangement joins TRBV2 to TRBJ1-4; 10 nucleotides line up with TRBD1. With 5 bases clipped from V and 8 bases from J, the junction kept 5 bases outside the gene matches. Germline values: CDR1 SNHLY, CDR2 FYNNEI. The CDR3 has 14 amino acids. The CDR3 is CASSSGQGQEKLFF. Here the CDR3 DNA reads TGTGCCAGCAGTTCGGGACAGGGGCAAGAAAAACTGTTTTTT.

This clonotype was found a few times. The chain links TRBV28 to TRBJ2-2; 11 bases line up with TRBD2. The germline V gene has CDR1 MDHEN and CDR2 SYDVKM. This CDR3 is built from 16 residues. V trimming: 7 bases; J trimming: 2 bases; junction bases outside the gene matches: 6. CDR3 region: CASTPTSGTNTGELFF. CDR3 nucleotide sequence: TGTGCCAGCACCCCGACTAGCGGGACAAACACCGGGGAGCTGTTTTTT.

This clonotype was seen ten or more times. CDR3 in DNA: TGTGCCAGCAGCTCGACAGGGGGCCTCACTGAAGCTTTCTTT. This encodes CASSSTGGLTEAFF. The V and J genes are TRBV11-1 and TRBJ1-1, with TRBD1 matching 10 bases. The germline V gene encodes CDR1 SGHAT and CDR2 FQDESV (reference sequence). V dropped 4 bases and J dropped 4; count of bases not matched to a gene: 3. The CDR3 runs to 14 residues.

This clonotype occurred a few times. The chain recombines TRBV12-3 or TRBV12-4 with TRBJ2-1; no reliable D call. Trimming shortened V by 3 bases and J by 7 bases, and 7 bases separated the two germline ends. The CDR3 length is 12 residues. CDR3 nucleotides: TGTGCCAGCAGTTTGTTTGCAAATGAGCAGTTCTTC. Residues: CASSLFANEQFF.

This clonotype was seen at least ten times. The V gene is TRBV6-1, the J gene TRBJ2-2; 12 nucleotides align to TRBD1. Losses at the gene ends were 7 bases for V and 6 bases for J; bases not matched to a gene: 6. Looked up from germline, CDR1 is MNHNS and CDR2 is SASEGT. The CDR3 spans 15 residues. CDR3 region: CASTQGTGGPGELFF. CDR3 in DNA: TGTGCCAGCACTCAGGGGACAGGGGGCCCCGGGGAGCTGTTTTTT.

About this clonotype itself: A junction end diverges from the germline sequence, so it may reflect a read error. The chain has TRBV15 and TRBJ2-1; D gene unclear. The V gene's germline CDR1 is LNHNV and CDR2 YYDKDF (reference sequence). The CDR3 runs to 13 residues. CDR3 loop: CDTSRDRANEQFF. The DNA of the CDR3 is TGTGACACCAGCAGAGATAGGGCCAATGAGCAGTTCTTC.

Ten or more counts support this clonotype. The chain couples TRBV20-1 to TRBJ2-1; perhaps TRBD2 as D (6 bases). CDR1 is DFQATT, CDR2 SNEGSKA, per germline (reference sequence). V lost 0 bases to trimming and J lost 9 bases, with 24 bases between them. CDR3 size: 17 residues. The CDR3 DNA sequence: TGCAGTGCTAGAGATAGTTTCCAGGGAGGATCGGCTTTTGAGCAGTTCTTC. Protein product: CSARDSFQGGSAFEQFF.

This clonotype has a count of ten or more. The chain has TRBV4-1 and TRBJ2-3; 11 bases are a match to TRBD2. The CDR3 consists of 15 residues. The J segment lost 14 bases and the V segment lost 1 base, leaving 11 bases of the junction unmatched. The germline V gene has CDR1 MGHRA and CDR2 YSYEKL. The chain's CDR3 is CASSQGPTSGSSPYF. The CDR3 DNA follows: TGCGCCAGCAGCCAAGGCCCCACTAGCGGGAGTAGTCCGTATTTT.

This clonotype came up many times. The V and J genes are TRBV20-1 and TRBJ2-1; possible D gene TRBD1, 5 bases. Trimming cost V 3 bases and J 5 bases, with 17 bases left between them. The CDR3 has 15 residues. Germline lookup yields CDR1 DFQATT and CDR2 SNEGSKA (reference sequence). CDR3 protein: CSASEVGQGDNEQFF. The DNA for the CDR3 is TGCAGTGCTAGTGAGGTGGGCCAGGGTGACAATGAGCAGTTCTTC.

This clonotype appeared many times. In DNA, the CDR3 is TGCAGTGCTCCCCCGGGACTAGCGGGAGGGTACTCCTACAATGAGCAGTTCTTC. It specifies CSAPPGLAGGYSYNEQFF. This chain links TRBV20-1 with TRBJ2-1; 16 bases agree with TRBD2. The V segment lost 5 bases and the J segment 0 bases; nucleotides outside the gene matches: 7. Germline CDR1 reads DFQATT; CDR2 reads SNEGSKA (reference sequence). The CDR3 contains 18 residues.

This clonotype was counted a few times. This may be a read error, as it is one base from a much larger clone. The chain couples TRBV11-2 to TRBJ2-1, with D tentatively TRBD2 (5 bases). Germline values: CDR1 SGHAT, CDR2 FQNNGV. This CDR3 contains 15 residues. The CDR3 loop reads CTSKVATSSYNEQFF. The CDR3 region has the DNA TGTACCAGCAAAGTAGCGACGAGCTCCTACAATGAGCAGTTCTTC.